Presented here are 18 T cell receptor beta chains from one specimen sequenced in a study of Graves' ophthalmopathy and Graves' hyperthyroidism. The authors amplified TCR beta CDR3 regions, and they did so from RNA transcripts for repertoire sequencing. An initial RT-PCR round employing HTBI primers preceded a second-round multiplex PCR. MiXCR was run by TCRdb on the multiplex PCR reads, yielding one entry per CDR3 protein. This table holds around 1.1 million distinct CDR3 sequences, about two fifths found once. Specimen: peripheral blood or thyroid tissue (not recorded which). These receptors were taken from an adult man with Graves' hyperthyroidism.

The CDR3 is CASSSSGTGRDGYTF. CDR3 coding DNA: TGTGCCAGCAGCTCATCCGGGACAGGTCGTGATGGCTACACCTTC. V and J are TRBV9 and TRBJ1-2, with 8 positions matching TRBD1. With V trimmed by 4 bases and J by 6 bases, 11 bases remained unmatched. CDR1 is SGDLS and CDR2 is YYNGEE in the germline V gene. The CDR3 is 15 residues long.

This rearrangement joins TRBV7-9 to TRBJ1-1; TRBD1 might be the D (5 bases). CDR3 size: 13 residues. CDR1 is SEHNR, CDR2 FQNEAQ, per germline (reference sequence). V dropped 8 bases and J dropped 3 bases, with 13 bases sitting between them. DNA for the CDR3: TGTGCCAGCTCAAGGGGCACGGACACTGAAGCTTTCTTT. It translates to CASSRGTDTEAFF.

This sequence joins TRBV6-5 and TRBJ1-5, with TRBD1 identical over 9 bases. The trim removed 6 bases at V and 3 bases at J, leaving 9 bases unmatched. The CDR3 has 16 residues. The germline V gene encodes CDR1 MNHEY and CDR2 SVGAGI. The CDR3 region is CASRAITGGYNQPQHF. The CDR3 DNA reads as TGTGCCAGCAGAGCCATCACAGGGGGCTACAATCAGCCCCAGCATTTT.

This clonotype came up many times. The chain links TRBV20-1 to TRBJ1-1; TRBD1 aligns across 7 bases. CDR1 and CDR2 from the germline V gene are DFQATT and SNEGSKA (reference sequence). J lost 6 bases, V lost 3 bases, and 7 bases had no gene match. CDR3 length: 13 residues. CDR3 sequence: CSASPGGFAEAFF. The DNA for the CDR3 is TGCAGTGCTAGCCCAGGGGGATTCGCTGAAGCTTTCTTT.

This clonotype was counted at least ten times. This chain uses TRBV6-5 with TRBJ2-7; D unclear. V lost 5 bases and J lost 3, with 11 bases in between. The CDR3 totals 13 residues. Per germline, CDR1 MNHEY and CDR2 SVGAGI. The CDR3: CASSNLDNYEQYF. The DNA for the CDR3 is TGTGCCAGCAGTAACCTCGACAACTACGAGCAGTACTTC.

This clonotype was counted many times. V usage is TRBV7-2 and J usage is TRBJ1-1, with 9 bases matching TRBD1. V was pared by 5 bases and J by 0 bases, with 4 bases of the junction left unmatched. CDR3 size: 15 residues. Germline V gene data show CDR1 as SGHTA and CDR2 as FQGNSA. In nucleotides, the CDR3 is TGTGCCAGCAGCAAAGGGACAGGGCTGAACACTGAAGCTTTCTTT. Its translation is CASSKGTGLNTEAFF. Full variable domain (outside the CDR3, taken from reference TRBV7-2 and TRBJ1-1): GAGVSQSPSNKVTEKGKDVELRCDPISGHTALYWYRQSLGQGLEFLIYFQGNSAPDKSGLPSDRFSAERTGGSVSTLTIQRTQQEDSAVYLCASSKGTGLNTEAFFGQGTRLTVV.

This chain connects TRBV12-3 or TRBV12-4 to TRBJ1-1, with D perhaps matching TRBD1 (5 bases). CDR3 size: 15 residues. V dropped 6 bases and J dropped 1 base, with 15 bases sitting between them. The CDR3 loop reads CASSQQRGRNTEAFF. In DNA, the CDR3 is TGTGCCAGCAGCCAACAGAGGGGTAGGAACACTGAAGCTTTCTTT.

In its sample, this clonotype was seen many times. The gene calls are TRBV19 and TRBJ1-1; no firm D call. Germline V gives CDR1 LNHDA, CDR2 SQIVND (reference sequence). Trimming took 5 bases from V and 1 from J, leaving 8 bases between them. This CDR3 has 13 residues. The CDR3 nucleotides read TGTGCCAGTAGTTGGACGGAGAACACTGAAGCTTTCTTT. Translated, it gives CASSWTENTEAFF.

V is TRBV19 and J is TRBJ2-2; D possibly corresponds to TRBD1 (5 bases). The CDR3 sequence is 15 residues long. Trimming pared 7 bases from V and 4 bases from J, leaving 16 bases between. Germline CDR1 and CDR2: LNHDA and SQIVND (reference sequence). CDR3 in amino acids: CASNGGQGFTGELFF. The CDR3 nucleotides are TGTGCCAGTAATGGTGGGCAGGGATTCACCGGGGAGCTGTTTTTT.

Concerning this clonotype itself: The junction and the germline gene differ at one end; a read error may be behind it. The chain carries TRBV9 and TRBJ1-1, with a weak D call TRBD1 (6 bases). The CDR3 extends over 14 amino acids. Germline lookup yields CDR1 SGDLS and CDR2 YYNGEE. The CDR3 loop reads CASSALGADSEAFF. As DNA, the CDR3 is TGCGCCAGCAGCGCCTTGGGGGCGGATAGTGAAGCTTTCTTT.

This clonotype was counted a single time. The rearrangement uses TRBV25-1 and TRBJ1-1, with 11 bases aligning to TRBD1. The CDR3 is made up of 17 amino acids. Trimming cost V 8 bases and J 4 bases; bases outside gene matches: 15. Per germline, CDR1 MGHDK and CDR2 SYGVNS. The CDR3: CASSPRSGTGGGTEAFF. DNA for the CDR3: TGTGCCAGCTCACCACGGTCCGGGACAGGGGGAGGCACTGAAGCTTTCTTT.

This clonotype was observed many times. The chain is built from TRBV25-1 and TRBJ1-6; TRBD1 matches at 7 bases. J was trimmed by 1 base and V by 1 base; bases with no gene match: 4. The CDR3 spans 17 residues. CDR1 MGHDK and CDR2 SYGVNS come from the germline V gene. The CDR3 nucleotides read TGTGCCAGCAGTGAATTCGACAGGGCTTCCTATAATTCACCCCTCCACTTT. It yields the protein CASSEFDRASYNSPLHF. The variable domain in full, completed from reference TRBV25-1 and TRBJ1-6, reads EADIYQTPRYLVIGTGKKITLECSQTMGHDKMYWYQQDPGMELHLIHYSYGVNSTEKGDLSSESTVSRIRTEHFPLTLESARPSHTSQYLCASSEFDRASYNSPLHFGNGTRLTVT.

J is TRBJ1-2 and V is TRBV10-3; 10 bases match TRBD1. The CDR3 loop spans 12 amino acids. The V gene end was trimmed by 4 bases and the J gene end by 8 bases; junction bases not matched to a gene: 1. Per the germline V gene, CDR1 is ENHRY and CDR2 is SYGVKD. CDR3 sequence (DNA): TGTGCCATCAGTGGGACAGGGGGGGGCTACACCTTC. Translating it yields CAISGTGGGYTF.

This clonotype was detected once. This chain connects TRBV25-1 to TRBJ2-1; 12 positions match TRBD2. The CDR3 length is 17 residues. CDR1 MGHDK and CDR2 SYGVNS come from the germline V gene. Trimming took 2 bases from V and 5 from J; bases not matched to a gene: 7. In DNA form, the CDR3 reads TGTGCCAGCAGTGAACAGGGGACTAGCGGGTGGCACAATGAGCAGTTCTTC. As protein: CASSEQGTSGWHNEQFF.

V usage is TRBV18 and J usage is TRBJ2-7, with D tentatively TRBD1 (7 bases). Germline V gives CDR1 KGHSH, CDR2 LQKENI. The CDR3 runs to 14 residues. Trimming removed 3 bases at V and 6 bases at J, with 15 bases between. CDR3 coding DNA: TGTGCCAGCTCACCCGAGGCAGGGGGGCCCGAGCAGTACTTC. It encodes CASSPEAGGPEQYF.

This chain uses TRBV19 with TRBJ1-1; 10 bases map to TRBD1. Unmatched junction bases numbered 7, after V lost 3 bases and J lost 3 bases. Germline assignment: CDR1 LNHDA and CDR2 SQIVND (reference sequence). CDR3 size: 16 residues. CDR3 sequence: CASSISAGTGDTEAFF. Written as DNA, the CDR3 is TGTGCCAGTAGTATTTCGGCCGGGACAGGGGACACTGAAGCTTTCTTT.

This clonotype was detected a few times. The J gene is TRBJ1-5, the V gene TRBV2; D not certain. This CDR3 spans 15 amino acids. Germline V gene data show CDR1 as SNHLY and CDR2 as FYNNEI. V was pared by 6 bases and J by 11 bases, with 23 bases between. The CDR3, as DNA: TGTGCCAGCAGCCCGACTAGCGGGAGCGGTGAGACCCAGCATTTT. Translating it yields CASSPTSGSGETQHF.

This clonotype has ten or more counts. The chain couples TRBV12-3 or TRBV12-4 to TRBJ1-2; no clear D gene. The germline V and J ends were trimmed by 0 bases and 2 bases, with 10 bases remaining between them. The CDR3 totals 15 residues. The CDR3 is CASSLASGKNYGYTF. In DNA form, the CDR3 reads TGTGCCAGCAGTTTAGCTTCAGGCAAGAACTATGGCTACACCTTC.